This passage covers 2 T cell receptor beta chains from one sample sequenced in a study of blood T cell repertoires in COVID-19. Profiling relied on immunoSEQ multiplex PCR, and the TCRdb table lists in-frame clones only, not all of them. The sample carries about 180,000 clones, around four fifths recorded once. Specimen: peripheral blood. These receptor sequences come from a woman in her seventies with COVID-19, enrolled during active disease.

This clone has just one count. The gene calls are TRBV29-1 and TRBJ2-5; D is possibly TRBD2 (7 bases). Trimming removed 6 bases at V and 5 bases at J, with 10 bases between. CDR1 SQVTM and CDR2 ANQGSEA come from the germline V gene. The CDR3 is made up of 11 amino acids. CDR3 loop: CSVGGRETQYF. CDR3 DNA sequence: TGCAGCGTGGGGGGGCGGGAGACCCAGTACTTC.

The chain has TRBV6-5 and TRBJ2-7, with 9 bases that match TRBD2. The junction had 9 bases not matched to a gene; V was cut back by 8 bases and J by 4 bases. This CDR3 comprises 14 residues. The V gene's germline CDR1 is MNHEY and CDR2 SVGAGI. CDR3 DNA: TGTGCCAGCGCGCGGGAGGGGGGAACTTACGAGCAGTACTTC. Encoded protein: CASAREGGTYEQYF.